This T cell receptor (beta chain) was observed in a study of T cell responses to AZD1222 COVID-19 vaccine. Data came from immunoSEQ multiplex PCR; TCRdb stores just in-frame clones and leaves some out. Of about 130,000 clones in the sample, approximately 86% were seen once. Germline CDR1 DFQATT, CDR2 SNEGSKA (reference sequence). The CDR3 runs 11 residues. V shed 6 bases and J shed 4 bases, with 8 bases lying between them. The sample in question was peripheral blood, obtained on day 0 of AZD1222 vaccination. The source is an adult in good health. The V call is TRBV20-1, the J call TRBJ2-3; TRBD1 is a possible D gene (5 bases). The CDR3 spells CSARAPDTQYF. Written as DNA, the CDR3 is TGCAGTGCCAGGGCGCCAGATACGCAGTATTTT.